This TCR beta chain is drawn from a study of spatial heterogeneity in lung cancer. Regarding time point: sample taken at primary tumor resection. Unsorted whole RNA samples from tumor, nontumor lung or frozen PBMC were sequenced. V was cut by 6 bases and J by 6 bases, with 20 bases left in between. The CDR3 is 15 amino acids. The germline V gene has CDR1 MNHEY and CDR2 SVGAGI. MiXCR, run by TCRdb on the 5' RACE reads, gives a single entry per CDR3 protein. The sample records about 82,000 distinct CDR3 sequences, roughly 12% being singletons. Sequenced here: PBMCs, sampled at surgery. This TCR was sampled from a male donor with early-stage non-small cell lung cancer. The chain is built from TRBV6-5 and TRBJ2-5; D might be TRBD2 (5 bases). The CDR3 coding sequence is TGTGCCAGCAGAGATTGGGAGTCGGCTGCGAAGACCCAGTACTTC. Translated: CASRDWESAAKTQYF.